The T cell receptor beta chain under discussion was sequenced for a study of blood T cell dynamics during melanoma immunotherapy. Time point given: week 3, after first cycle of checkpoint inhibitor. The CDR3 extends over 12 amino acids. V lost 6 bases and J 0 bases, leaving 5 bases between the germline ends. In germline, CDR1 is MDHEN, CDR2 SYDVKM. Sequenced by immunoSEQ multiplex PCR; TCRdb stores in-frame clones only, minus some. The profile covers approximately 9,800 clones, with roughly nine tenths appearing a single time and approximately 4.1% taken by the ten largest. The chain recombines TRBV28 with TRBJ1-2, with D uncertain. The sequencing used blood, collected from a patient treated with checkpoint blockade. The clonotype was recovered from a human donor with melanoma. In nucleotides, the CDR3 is TGTGCCAGCAGACGAACTAACTATGGCTACACCTTC. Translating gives CASRRTNYGYTF.